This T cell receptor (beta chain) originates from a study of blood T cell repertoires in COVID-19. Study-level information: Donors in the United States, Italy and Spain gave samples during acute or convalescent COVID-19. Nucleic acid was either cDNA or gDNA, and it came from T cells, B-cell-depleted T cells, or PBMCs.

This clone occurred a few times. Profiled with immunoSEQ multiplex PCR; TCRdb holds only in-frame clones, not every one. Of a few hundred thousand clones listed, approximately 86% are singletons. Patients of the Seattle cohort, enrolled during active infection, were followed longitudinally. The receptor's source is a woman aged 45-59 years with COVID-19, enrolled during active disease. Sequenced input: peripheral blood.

This chain's CDR3 is CAISEQGVSGNTIYF. Written as DNA, the CDR3 is TGTGCCATCAGTGAACAGGGGGTCTCTGGAAACACCATATATTTT. The gene calls are TRBV10-3 and TRBJ1-3, with 8 bases identical to TRBD1. CDR3 size: 15 residues. The germline V gene encodes CDR1 ENHRY and CDR2 SYGVKD. V shed 3 bases, J shed 0 bases, and the junction held 1 base outside the gene matches.